This TCR beta chain was obtained from a study of OX40 agonist ivuxolimab in advanced cancers. General study points: Not determined was the antigen specificity of the expanded peripheral T cells.

Sequenced by immunoSEQ multiplex PCR; TCRdb stores in-frame clones only, minus some. The table lists about 95,000 clones, 85% to 90% of them singletons. A note on this clone: Its antigen remains unidentified.

Germline V gene data show CDR1 as SGHTA and CDR2 as FQGTGA. The CDR3 is made up of 12 amino acids. V lost 4 bases to trimming and J lost 3 bases, with 3 bases between them. V is TRBV7-3 and J is TRBJ2-2; unclear D gene. The sequenced sample was CD4+ or CD8+ T cells sorted from blood, obtained in a trial of the OX40 agonist ivuxolimab. The clonotype was recovered from an adult with an advanced solid tumor such as melanoma, head and neck, liver or kidney cancer. The DNA for the CDR3 is TGTGCCAGCAGCTACGACACCGGGGAGCTGTTTTTT. Protein product: CASSYDTGELFF.